The source of this T cell receptor beta chain is a study of T cells in localized non-small cell lung cancer. There are 13 residues in the CDR3. Germline V CDR1 and CDR2: ENHRY, SYGVKD. Trimming removed 0 bases from V and 10 bases from J, with 11 bases in between. Atypia-free adjacent lung was sampled at least 2 cm beyond the tumor margin. Study-level results: Within adjacent lung there appeared a median approximately 57 of the top 100 tumor clones. Longer overall survival was linked to higher blood T cell density.

Generated by immunoSEQ multiplex PCR, the TCRdb table keeps only in-frame clones and is missing some. Altogether 1,500 or so clones are present, 21% being singletons, with the ten largest covering 18%. This clone occurred a few times. Its antigen is not known. The rearrangement links TRBV10-3 to TRBJ2-3; D is unclear. The sample was normal lung tissue next to the tumor, taken before any cancer treatment. This receptor was taken from a woman aged 35 to 75 with stage I lung adenocarcinoma. The CDR3, as DNA: TGTGCCATCAGTGAGTCAGGAGAAATCCCGCAGTATTTT. Protein sequence: CAISESGEIPQYF.